Below, 2 T cell receptor beta chains from the same sample are listed, as sequenced in a study of blood T cell repertoires in COVID-19. Produced via immunoSEQ multiplex PCR; TCRdb's table is partial and in-frame only. Here the sample spans around 200,000 clones, around 83% being singletons. Source material: PBMCs or T cells enriched from blood (not recorded which). The source is a man in his forties who had recovered from COVID-19.

J is TRBJ2-3 and V is TRBV10-3; 8 nucleotides align to TRBD2. CDR1 ENHRY and CDR2 SYGVKD come from the germline V gene. This CDR3 contains 15 residues. The trim removed 4 bases at V and 2 bases at J, leaving 5 bases unmatched. The CDR3 nucleotides are TGTGCCATCAGTGCTAGCGGGCAAAACACAGATACGCAGTATTTT. Amino acid sequence: CAISASGQNTDTQYF.

The genes are TRBV2 and TRBJ2-7; maybe TRBD1 (6 bases). V lost 6 bases and J 6 bases, leaving 12 bases between the germline ends. The CDR3 is made up of 12 amino acids. Looked up from germline, CDR1 is SNHLY and CDR2 is FYNNEI. CDR3 sequence reads: CASRPTGPEQYF. CDR3 DNA sequence: TGTGCCAGCAGGCCGACAGGTCCCGAGCAGTACTTC.